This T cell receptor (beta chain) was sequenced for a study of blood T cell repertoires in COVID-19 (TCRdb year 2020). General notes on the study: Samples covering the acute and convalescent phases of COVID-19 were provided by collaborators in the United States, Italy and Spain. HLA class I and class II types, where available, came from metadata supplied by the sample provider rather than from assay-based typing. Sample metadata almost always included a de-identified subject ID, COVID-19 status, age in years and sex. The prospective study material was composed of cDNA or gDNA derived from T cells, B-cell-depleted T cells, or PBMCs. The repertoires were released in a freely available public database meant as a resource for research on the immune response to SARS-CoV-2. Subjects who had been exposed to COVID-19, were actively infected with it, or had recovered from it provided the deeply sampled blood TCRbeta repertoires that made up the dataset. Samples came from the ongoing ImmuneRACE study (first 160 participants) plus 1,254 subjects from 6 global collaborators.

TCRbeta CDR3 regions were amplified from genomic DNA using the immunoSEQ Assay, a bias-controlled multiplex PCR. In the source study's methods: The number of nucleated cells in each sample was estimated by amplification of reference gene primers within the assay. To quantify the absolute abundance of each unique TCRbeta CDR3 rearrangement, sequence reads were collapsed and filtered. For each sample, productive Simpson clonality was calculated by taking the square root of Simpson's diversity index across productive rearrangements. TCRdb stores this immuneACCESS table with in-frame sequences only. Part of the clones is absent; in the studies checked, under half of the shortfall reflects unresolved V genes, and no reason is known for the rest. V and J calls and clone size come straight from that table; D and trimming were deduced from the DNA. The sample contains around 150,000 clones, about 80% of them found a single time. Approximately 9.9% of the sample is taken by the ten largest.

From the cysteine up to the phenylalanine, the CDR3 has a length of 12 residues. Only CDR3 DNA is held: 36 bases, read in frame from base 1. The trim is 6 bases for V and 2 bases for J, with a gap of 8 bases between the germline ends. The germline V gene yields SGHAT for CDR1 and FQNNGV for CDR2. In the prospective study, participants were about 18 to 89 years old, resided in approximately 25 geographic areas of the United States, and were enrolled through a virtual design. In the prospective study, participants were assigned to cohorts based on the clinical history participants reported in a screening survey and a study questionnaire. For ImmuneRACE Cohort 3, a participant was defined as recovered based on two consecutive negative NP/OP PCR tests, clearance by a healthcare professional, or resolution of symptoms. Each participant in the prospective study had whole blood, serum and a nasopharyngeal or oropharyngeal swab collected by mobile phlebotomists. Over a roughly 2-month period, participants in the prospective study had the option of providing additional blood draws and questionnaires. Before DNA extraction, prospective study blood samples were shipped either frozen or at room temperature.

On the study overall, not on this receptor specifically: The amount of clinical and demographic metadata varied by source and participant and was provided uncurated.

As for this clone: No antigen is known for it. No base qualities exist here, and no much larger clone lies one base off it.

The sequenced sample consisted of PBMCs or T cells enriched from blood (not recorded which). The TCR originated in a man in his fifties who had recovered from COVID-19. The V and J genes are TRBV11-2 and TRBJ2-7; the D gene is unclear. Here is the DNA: TGTGCCAGCAGGCACGAGACCTACGAGCAGTACTTC. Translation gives CASRHETYEQYF.